This passage covers 14 T cell receptor beta chains from one sample sequenced in a study of blood T cell repertoires in COVID-19 (dated by TCRdb to 2018 to 2021). Library preparation was by the immunoSEQ multiplex PCR assay. TCRdb took this table from immuneACCESS and kept in-frame rearrangements with V and J called. Such tables lack part of the clones; where checked against another copy, unresolved V genes explain under half of the gap, and the rest is unexplained. The sample table contains around 150,000 clones; only one count was recorded for 84% of them. Roughly 3.4% of the sample lies in the top ten. Material: PBMCs or T cells enriched from blood (not recorded which). These receptors came from a woman in her forties or fifties with acute COVID-19.

This clone was recorded a few times. The gene calls are TRBV30 and TRBJ1-3; D gene uncertain. CDR1 is GTSNPN and CDR2 is SVGIG in the germline V gene (reference sequence). V lost 3 bases, J lost 3 bases, and 6 bases lay in between. The CDR3 covers 12 residues. The CDR3 sequence is CAWRQNGNTIYF. The DNA of the CDR3 is TGTGCCTGGAGACAAAATGGAAACACCATATATTTT.

Concerning this clone itself: This same CDR3 is encoded by further DNA sequences in the sample. The rearrangement uses TRBV29-1 and TRBJ2-5, with D perhaps TRBD2 (5 bases). The V end was cut by 6 bases, the J end by 1 base, with 6 bases between. The CDR3 has 11 amino acids. CDR1 and CDR2 from the germline V gene are SQVTM and ANQGSEA. CDR3 nucleotide sequence: TGCAGCGTCGCGGGCCAAGAGACCCAGTACTTC. Translated: CSVAGQETQYF.

The chain couples TRBV25-1 to TRBJ2-7; 7 bases map to TRBD2. This CDR3 is built from 15 residues. Trimming removed 0 bases from V and 3 bases from J; junction bases left unmatched: 5. Per the germline V gene, CDR1 is MGHDK and CDR2 is SYGVNS. The CDR3 DNA reads TGTGCCAGCAGTGAATACTCCGGGACTATCTACGAGCAGTACTTC. Protein product: CASSEYSGTIYEQYF.

The CDR3, as DNA: TGTGCCAGCGGGGGGTTCTCTGGAAACACCATATATTTT. Amino acids: CASGGFSGNTIYF. V and J are TRBV5-8 and TRBJ1-3; TRBD1 might be the D (5 bases). CDR1 is SGHTS, CDR2 YDEGEE, per germline. The V end lost 7 bases, the J end lost 0 bases, and 8 bases lay between the germline ends. The CDR3 is made up of 13 amino acids.

This rearrangement joins TRBV28 to TRBJ2-7; 7 bases match TRBD2. V shed 1 base and J 7 bases; nucleotides not matched to a gene: 13. Germline V CDR1 and CDR2: MDHEN, SYDVKM. The CDR3 is 16 residues long. This chain's CDR3 is CASSLLAGVRLGEQYF. The CDR3 nucleotides are TGTGCCAGCAGTTTATTGGCGGGAGTAAGGTTAGGTGAGCAGTACTTC.

The rearrangement links TRBV12-5 to TRBJ2-7, with TRBD2 matching 14 bases. Germline V gene lookup returns CDR1 LGHNT and CDR2 FRNRAP. The V and J ends lost 4 bases and 4 bases, in that order; junction bases with no gene match: 3. CDR3 size: 15 residues. The chain's CDR3 is CASGSGTSGSYEQYF. In DNA form, the CDR3 reads TGTGCTAGTGGTTCCGGGACTAGCGGGAGTTACGAGCAGTACTTC.

The chain links TRBV11-2 to TRBJ2-1; TRBD2 agrees at 13 bases. V lost 4 bases, J lost 3 bases, and 3 bases stayed unmatched. Germline V gene sequence: CDR1 SGHAT, CDR2 FQNNGV. The CDR3 runs to 16 residues. This CDR3 reads CASSWGLAGIYNEQFF. CDR3 DNA sequence: TGTGCCAGCAGCTGGGGACTAGCGGGAATCTACAATGAGCAGTTCTTC.

The CDR3 coding sequence is TGTGCCAGCAGCCAAACCTCCGGCACTGAAGCTTTCTTT. Translation gives CASSQTSGTEAFF. This sequence joins TRBV14 and TRBJ1-1; unclear D gene. There are 13 residues in the CDR3. The V end was cut by 2 bases, the J end by 4 bases, with 8 bases between. Germline assignment: CDR1 SGHDN and CDR2 FVKESK.

J is TRBJ2-3 and V is TRBV10-3; D gene uncertain. V shed 2 bases and J shed 3 bases, with 9 bases lying between them. The CDR3 length is 14 residues. CDR1 ENHRY and CDR2 SYGVKD come from the germline V gene. CDR3 bases: TGTGCCATCAGTGAGAACCTAGAAACAGATACGCAGTATTTT. Protein: CAISENLETDTQYF.

The CDR3: CASSQMGLAGYEQYF. The CDR3 coding sequence is TGTGCCAGCAGCCAAATGGGACTAGCGGGCTACGAGCAGTACTTC. This rearrangement joins TRBV3-1 (or the pseudogene TRBV3-2) to TRBJ2-7; 12 nucleotides match TRBD2. CDR1 and CDR2 (germline): LGHDT, YNNKEL (reference sequence). V gave up 2 bases and J gave up 3 bases; unmatched junction bases: 2. This CDR3 comprises 15 residues.

This sequence joins TRBV13 and TRBJ2-3, with a tentative D call TRBD1 (5 bases). V was shortened by 2 bases and J by 0 bases, with 18 bases between the two germline ends. The germline V gene has CDR1 PRHDT and CDR2 FYEKMQ (reference sequence). CDR3 length: 18 amino acids. The CDR3 DNA reads TGTGCCAGCAGCTTAAGGACAAGGCGGCAACCAAGCACAGATACGCAGTATTTT. This translates into CASSLRTRRQPSTDTQYF.

This chain uses TRBV24-1 with TRBJ2-1, with 7 nucleotides matching TRBD1. J gave up 5 bases and V 4 bases, and 10 bases lay outside the gene matches. Per the germline V gene, CDR1 is KGHDR and CDR2 is SFDVKD. CDR3 size: 16 residues. The CDR3, as DNA: TGTGCCACCAGTGAGCGCCGGAATGACAGGGACAATGAGCAGTTCTTC. This gives the protein CATSERRNDRDNEQFF.

Remarks on this clone: This same CDR3 is encoded by further DNA sequences in the sample. The chain joins TRBV7-2 to TRBJ1-5, with TRBD1 as a possible D gene (6 bases). The CDR3 spans 13 residues. The germline CDR1 and CDR2 sequences are SGHTA and FQGNSA. Trimming shortened V by 5 bases and J by 5 bases, and 10 bases separated the two germline ends. CDR3 loop: CASSPQGDQPQHF. The CDR3 nucleotides read TGTGCCAGCAGCCCACAGGGCGATCAGCCCCAGCATTTT.

The V and J genes are TRBV9 and TRBJ1-3; D is possibly TRBD1 (5 bases). The CDR3 spans 14 residues. Trimming removed 0 bases at V and 9 bases at J, with 13 bases between. CDR1 is SGDLS, CDR2 YYNGEE, per germline. CDR3 nucleotides: TGTGCCAGCAGCGTAGTGGCTGCAGACAGCACCATATATTTT. It yields the protein CASSVVAADSTIYF.